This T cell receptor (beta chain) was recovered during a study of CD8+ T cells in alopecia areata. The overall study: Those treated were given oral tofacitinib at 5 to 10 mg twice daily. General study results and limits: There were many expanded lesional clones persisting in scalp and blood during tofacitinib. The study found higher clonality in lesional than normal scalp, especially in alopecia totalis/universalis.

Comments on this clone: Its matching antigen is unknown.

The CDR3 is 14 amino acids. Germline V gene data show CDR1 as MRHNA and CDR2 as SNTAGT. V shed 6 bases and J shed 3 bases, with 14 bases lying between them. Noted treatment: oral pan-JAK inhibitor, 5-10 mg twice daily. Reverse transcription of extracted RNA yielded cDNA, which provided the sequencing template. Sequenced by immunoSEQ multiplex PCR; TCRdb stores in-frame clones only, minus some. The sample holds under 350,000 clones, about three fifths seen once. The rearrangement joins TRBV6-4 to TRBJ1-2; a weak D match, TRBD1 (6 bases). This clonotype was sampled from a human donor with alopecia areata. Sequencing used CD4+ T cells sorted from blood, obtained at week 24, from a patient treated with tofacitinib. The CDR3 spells CASSPTGADYGYTF. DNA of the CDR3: TGTGCCAGCAGCCCCACGGGGGCGGACTATGGCTACACCTTC.